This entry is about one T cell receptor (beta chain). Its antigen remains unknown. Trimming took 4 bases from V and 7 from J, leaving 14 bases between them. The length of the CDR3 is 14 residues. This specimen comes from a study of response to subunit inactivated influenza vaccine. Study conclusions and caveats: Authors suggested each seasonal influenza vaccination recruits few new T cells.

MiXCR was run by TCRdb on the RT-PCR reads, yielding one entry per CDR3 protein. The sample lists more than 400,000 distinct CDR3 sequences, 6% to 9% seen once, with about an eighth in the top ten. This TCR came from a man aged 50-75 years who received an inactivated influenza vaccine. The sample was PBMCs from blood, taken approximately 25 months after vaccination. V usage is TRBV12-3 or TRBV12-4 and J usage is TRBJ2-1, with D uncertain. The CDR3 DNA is TGTGCCAGCAGTTCCGAGCTACCTGGGAATGAGCAGTTCTTC. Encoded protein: CASSSELPGNEQFF.